This TCR beta chain was documented in a study of CD8 T cells in Susac syndrome. The authors reverse transcribed about 0.5 to 1 ug RNA with random hexamers. TCRdb reprocessed the immunoSEQ multiplex PCR reads with MiXCR, giving one entry per CDR3 protein. The table has some 170,000 distinct CDR3 sequences, over 85% seen once. This CDR3 comprises 14 residues. The germline V gene has CDR1 SGDLS and CDR2 YYNGEE. V was pared by 0 bases and J by 2 bases, with 9 bases between. This sequence was found in a human donor in good health. The chain recombines TRBV9 with TRBJ2-7; D not certain. Sequences were obtained from CD4+ T cells from PBMCs. The CDR3 region has the DNA TGTGCCAGCAGCGTAGTTCCGACTGCCTACGAGCAGTACTTC. Translation: CASSVVPTAYEQYF. The whole variable domain, filled in from reference TRBV9 and TRBJ2-7, reads DSGVTQTPKHLITATGQRVTLRCSPRSGDLSVYWYQQSLDQGLQFLIQYYNGEERAKGNILERFSAQQFPDLHSELNLSSLELGDSALYFCASSVVPTAYEQYFGPGTRLTVT.